Reported below is one T cell receptor (beta chain). The target antigen is unknown. Then a second PCR, running roughly 7 to 11 cycles, was carried out with a sample-barcoded 5' primer and a J-beta primer mix. TCRdb reprocessed the 5' RACE reads via MiXCR and lists one record per CDR3 protein. The data contain fewer than 700,000 distinct CDR3 sequences, 40% to 45% of them singletons. This sample stems from a study of blood T cells in healthy people across ages. Study-wide results and limits: Unknown CMV status may confound age-related changes in expanded clones. Since the PBMCs were unsorted, naive and antigen-experienced cells could not be conclusively compared.

Isolation recovered at least 7 million PBMCs from every sample. V was pared by 4 bases and J by 5 bases, with 12 bases of the junction left unmatched. The germline CDR1 and CDR2 sequences are SGHTA and FQGNSA. The CDR3 loop spans 16 amino acids. The sequenced sample was blood. The TCR sequence derives from a man at least 80 years old in good health. The chain recombines TRBV7-2 with TRBJ2-5; 8 bases line up with TRBD2. The CDR3 coding sequence is TGTGCCAGCAGCTCCCGGGGTAGCGGGGCTCACGAGACCCAGTACTTC. Translating it yields CASSSRGSGAHETQYF. Full variable domain (missing parts from reference TRBV7-2 and TRBJ2-5): GAGVSQSPSNKVTEKGKDVELRCDPISGHTALYWYRQSLGQGLEFLIYFQGNSAPDKSGLPSDRFSAERTGGSVSTLTIQRTQQEDSAVYLCASSSRGSGAHETQYFGPGTRLLVL.